This is a list of T cell receptor beta chains from one sample in a study of T cell responses to AZD1222 COVID-19 vaccine. TCRdb's copy holds only in-frame clones and misses some; the assay was immunoSEQ multiplex PCR. The sample includes fewer than 150,000 clones, just over 90% seen only once; the top ten take around 3.5%. Source: peripheral blood, taken on day 0 of AZD1222 vaccination. These receptors originate from an adult in good health. Each CDR3 is given with its conserved first and last residue. Some rows mark clone size as missing; the rest say once, few, many or name a class of expanded clone.

V	size	J	CDR3
TRBV4-1	.	TRBJ2-1	CASSQAPGGTGAGEQFF
TRBV11-3	few	TRBJ1-1	CASSLRSNTEAFF
TRBV5-4	.	TRBJ1-6	CASSLVNSPLHF
TRBV4-2	.	TRBJ1-6	CASSQDLKPWGESYNSPLHF
TRBV19	.	TRBJ1-6	CASRRGFDVAPLHF
TRBV2	.	TRBJ1-2	CASSQQGPNYGYTF
TRBV19	.	TRBJ2-3	CASSIESGPHPNTQYF
TRBV18	.	TRBJ2-3	CASSPIIGGCKYF
TRBV5-1	.	TRBJ2-2	CASSLVGTGNTGELFF
TRBV7-9	.	TRBJ2-3	CASSLEVSTDTQYF
TRBV7-2	.	TRBJ2-7	CASSWAGGPYEQYF
TRBV13	.	TRBJ1-2	CASLRTGEGGYTF
TRBV9	.	TRBJ2-1	CASSVGMGLGADNEQFF
TRBV24-1	few	TRBJ2-1	CATSEAGGPQNEQFF
TRBV7-9	.	TRBJ1-4	CASSRHTATGGWEKLFF
TRBV24-1	.	TRBJ2-7	CATSDVPPGTQTYEQYF
TRBV6-4	.	TRBJ1-6	CASSDYGIPNSPLHF
TRBV10-2	.	TRBJ1-3	CASSDRTGSSGNTIYF
TRBV4-2	medium-sized	TRBJ2-6	CASSQDQGTGANVLTF
TRBV14	.	TRBJ2-2	CASSPAFRGREDGELFF
TRBV6-2/TRBV6-3	.	TRBJ1-2	CASSYGGANYGYTF
TRBV4-1	.	TRBJ2-1	CASSQDPVSYNEQFF
TRBV6-2/TRBV6-3	.	TRBJ2-4	CASSYSAGAVNIQYF
TRBV19	.	TRBJ2-7	CASSGLARLYEQYF
TRBV7-2	.	TRBJ2-2	CASREGGPITGELFF
TRBV28	.	TRBJ1-4	CASGQGATNEKLFF
TRBV6-5	.	TRBJ2-7	CASSYSIASGSYEQYF
TRBV2	.	TRBJ1-2	CASSEALSRGLYGYTF
TRBV6-6	once	TRBJ1-2	CASIYGTNYGYTF
TRBV11-1	once	TRBJ1-5	CASSLGGRDQPQHF
TRBV6-4	once	TRBJ2-3	CASSDFAATDTQYF
TRBV19	.	TRBJ2-1	CASSIAPTTGGTDEQFF
TRBV5-1	.	TRBJ2-5	CASSLVGQPQETQYF
TRBV3-1/TRBV3-2	once	TRBJ2-7	CASSQAFPYEQYF
TRBV24-1	.	TRBJ2-5	CATSDTEETQYF
TRBV19	.	TRBJ1-5	CASSRGGNQPQHF
TRBV3-1/TRBV3-2	.	TRBJ1-5	CASSHGSNQPQHF
TRBV7-2	once	TRBJ2-7	CASSLLAGDPYEQYF
TRBV4-1	.	TRBJ1-5	CASSRMTVSYQPQHF
TRBV12-5	.	TRBJ2-7	CASGPRDRGISYEQYF
TRBV15	.	TRBJ2-5	CATSEGTGPWETQYF
TRBV12-3/TRBV12-4	once	TRBJ2-3	CASSRQGANTQYF
TRBV7-2	.	TRBJ1-1	CASSRHRLGLNTEAFF
TRBV19	.	TRBJ1-2	CASSTSGQLYGYTF
TRBV6-4	.	TRBJ1-2	CASSDYARGYGYTF
TRBV7-2	.	TRBJ2-5	CASSFSGIQETQYF
TRBV6-4	once	TRBJ2-7	CASSATSSSYEQYF
TRBV5-6	.	TRBJ2-7	CASSLGQSYEQYF
TRBV6-2/TRBV6-3	.	TRBJ2-7	CASSYSGEQYF
TRBV4-1	once	TRBJ2-7	CASSQALQAVYEQYF
TRBV4-2	.	TRBJ1-1	CASTLSGVNTEAFF